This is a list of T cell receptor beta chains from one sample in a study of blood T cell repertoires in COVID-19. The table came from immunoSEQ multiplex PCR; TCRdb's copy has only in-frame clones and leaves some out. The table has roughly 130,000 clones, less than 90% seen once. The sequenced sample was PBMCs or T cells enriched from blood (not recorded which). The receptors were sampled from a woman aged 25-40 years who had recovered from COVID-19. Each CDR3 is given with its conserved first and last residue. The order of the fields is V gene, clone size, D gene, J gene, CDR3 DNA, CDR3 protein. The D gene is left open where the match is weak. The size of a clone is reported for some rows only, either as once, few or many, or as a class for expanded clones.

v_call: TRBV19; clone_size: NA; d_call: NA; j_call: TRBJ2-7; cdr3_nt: TGTGCCAGTAGTCCACATACACCAACCTTCTACGAGCAGTACTTC; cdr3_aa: CASSPHTPTFYEQYF
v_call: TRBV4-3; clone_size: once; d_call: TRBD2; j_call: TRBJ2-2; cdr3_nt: TGCGCCAGCAGCCGCTCGGGACTAGCGGGAGTTCGCGGCACCGGGGAGCTGTTTTTT; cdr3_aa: CASSRSGLAGVRGTGELFF
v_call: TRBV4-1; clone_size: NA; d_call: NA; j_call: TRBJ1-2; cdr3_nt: TGCGCCAGCAGACAAGTCCCGGGCGGGGGAAGGAACTATGGCTACACCTTC; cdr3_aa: CASRQVPGGGRNYGYTF
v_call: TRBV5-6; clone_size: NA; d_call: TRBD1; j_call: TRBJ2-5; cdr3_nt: TGTGCCAGCAGCTCGACAGGGTTTGAGACCCAGTACTTC; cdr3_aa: CASSSTGFETQYF
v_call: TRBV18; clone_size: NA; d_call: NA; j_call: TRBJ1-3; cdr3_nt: TGTGCCAGCTCCCTCCTTGATGAGGGCGCTGGAAACACCATATATTTT; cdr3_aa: CASSLLDEGAGNTIYF
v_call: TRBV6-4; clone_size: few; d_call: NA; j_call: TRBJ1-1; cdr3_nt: TGTGCCAGCAGTGACTGGAAACCCCGGACAGCTTTATCAGAGGACACTGAAGCTTTCTTT; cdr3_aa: CASSDWKPRTALSEDTEAFF
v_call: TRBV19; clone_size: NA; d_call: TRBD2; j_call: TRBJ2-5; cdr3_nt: TGTGCCAGTAGTATGTTCGCCACTAGCGGGACAAGAGCCCAAGAGACCCAGTACTTC; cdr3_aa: CASSMFATSGTRAQETQYF
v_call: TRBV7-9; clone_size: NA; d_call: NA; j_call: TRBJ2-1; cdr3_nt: TGTGCCAGTTTAGCGATAGCGGCCAGCTCCTACAATGAGCAGTTCTTC; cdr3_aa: CASLAIAASSYNEQFF
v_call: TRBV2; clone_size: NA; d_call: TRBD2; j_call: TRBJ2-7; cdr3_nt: TGTGCCAGCAGCGGAAGGGGGCTAGCGGGAGCCCCCTACGAGCAGTACTTC; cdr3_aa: CASSGRGLAGAPYEQYF
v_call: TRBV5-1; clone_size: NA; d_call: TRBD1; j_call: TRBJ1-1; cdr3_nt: TGCGCCAGCAGTCTTACCGGGACAGAGGGCATGAACACTGAAGCTTTCTTT; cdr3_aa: CASSLTGTEGMNTEAFF
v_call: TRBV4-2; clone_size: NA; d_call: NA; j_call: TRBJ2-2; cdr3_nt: TGTGCCAGCAGCCCCACAGGGCTGGAAACCGGGGAGCTGTTTTTT; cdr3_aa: CASSPTGLETGELFF
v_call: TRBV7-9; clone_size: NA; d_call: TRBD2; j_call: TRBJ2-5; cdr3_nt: TGTGCCAGCAGCGCACTAGCGGGAGGGGCCTTGGAGACCCAGTACTTC; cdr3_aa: CASSALAGGALETQYF
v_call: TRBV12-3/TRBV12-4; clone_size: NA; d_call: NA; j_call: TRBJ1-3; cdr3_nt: TGTGCCAGCAGTTGGACAGGAAACACCATATATTTT; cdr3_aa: CASSWTGNTIYF
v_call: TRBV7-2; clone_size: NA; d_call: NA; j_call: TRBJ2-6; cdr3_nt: TGTGCCAGCAGCAGCCCGAAGTACTCTGGGGCCAACGTCCTGACTTTC; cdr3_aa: CASSSPKYSGANVLTF
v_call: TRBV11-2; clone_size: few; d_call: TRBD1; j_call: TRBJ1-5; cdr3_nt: TGTGCCAGCAGCTTAGGTTCGGACAGGGACCAGCCCCAGCATTTT; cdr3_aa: CASSLGSDRDQPQHF
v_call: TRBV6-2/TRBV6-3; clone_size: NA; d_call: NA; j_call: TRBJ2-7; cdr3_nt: TGTGCCAGCAGTTACTCGGACATTACCTACGAGCAGTACTTC; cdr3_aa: CASSYSDITYEQYF
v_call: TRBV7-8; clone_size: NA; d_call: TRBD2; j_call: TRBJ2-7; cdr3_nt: TGTGCCAGCAGCCCCCGCAGGACTAGCGGGAGCCCCATTACGGGCTACGAGCAGTACTTC; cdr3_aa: CASSPRRTSGSPITGYEQYF
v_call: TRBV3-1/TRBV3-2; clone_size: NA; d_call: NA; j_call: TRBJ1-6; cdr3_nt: TGTGCCAGCAGCCAAGATTCCGCGGCATCTTTTAATTCACCCCTCCACTTT; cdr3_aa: CASSQDSAASFNSPLHF
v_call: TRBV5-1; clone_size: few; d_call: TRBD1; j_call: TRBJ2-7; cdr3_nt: TGCGCCAGCAGCTTGAACCGTCAGGGGGCGGGCGAGCAGTACTTC; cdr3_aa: CASSLNRQGAGEQYF
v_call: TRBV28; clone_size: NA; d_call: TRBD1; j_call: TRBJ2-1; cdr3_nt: TGTGCCAGCCGGGACAGCTCCTACAATGAGCAGTTCTTC; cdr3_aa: CASRDSSYNEQFF
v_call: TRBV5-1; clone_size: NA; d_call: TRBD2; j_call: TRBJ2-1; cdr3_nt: TGCGCCAGCAGCTCGAGCGGGAGCTCCTACAATGAGCAGTTCTTC; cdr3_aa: CASSSSGSSYNEQFF
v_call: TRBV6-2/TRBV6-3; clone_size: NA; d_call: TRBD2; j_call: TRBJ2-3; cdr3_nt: TGTGCCAGCAGTTACAGGTCTGCGGGAGTATCAGATACGCAGTATTTT; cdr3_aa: CASSYRSAGVSDTQYF
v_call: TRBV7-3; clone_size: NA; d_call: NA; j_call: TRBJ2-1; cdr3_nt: TGTGCCAGCAGCTTAGGGGCTAGCTCCTACAATGAGCAGTTCTTC; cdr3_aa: CASSLGASSYNEQFF
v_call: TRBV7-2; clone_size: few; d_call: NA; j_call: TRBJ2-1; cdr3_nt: TGTGCCAGCCAGGGAAACAATGAGCAGTTCTTC; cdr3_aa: CASQGNNEQFF
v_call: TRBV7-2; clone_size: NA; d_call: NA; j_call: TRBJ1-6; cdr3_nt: TGTGCCAGCAGCTTGGAAAGGGGATCACCCCTCCACTTT; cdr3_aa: CASSLERGSPLHF
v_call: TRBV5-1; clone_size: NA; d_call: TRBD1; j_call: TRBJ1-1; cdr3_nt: TGCGCCAGCAGCTTGGGGACAGGGCTTGAAGCTTTCTTT; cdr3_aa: CASSLGTGLEAFF
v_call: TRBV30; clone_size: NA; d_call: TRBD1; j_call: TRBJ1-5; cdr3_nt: TGTGCCTGGAGTGGAGACAGGGGGGGGCCCCAGCATTTT; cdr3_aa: CAWSGDRGGPQHF
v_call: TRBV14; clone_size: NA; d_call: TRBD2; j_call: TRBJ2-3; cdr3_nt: TGTGCCAGCAGAAAAAGCGGGACTGATACGCAGTATTTT; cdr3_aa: CASRKSGTDTQYF
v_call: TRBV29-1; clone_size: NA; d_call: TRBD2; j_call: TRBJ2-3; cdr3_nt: TGCAGCGTCCTGACTAGCGGGAGGGCCCCAGATACGCAGTATTTT; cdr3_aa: CSVLTSGRAPDTQYF
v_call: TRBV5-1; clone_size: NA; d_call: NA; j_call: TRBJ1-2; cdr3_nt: TGCGCCAGCAGCTTGAGGGGAGGGAGAGGCGCCGGTCAGGGCTACACCTTC; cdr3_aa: CASSLRGGRGAGQGYTF
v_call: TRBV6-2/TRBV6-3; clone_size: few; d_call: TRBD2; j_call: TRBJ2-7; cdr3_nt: TGTGCCAGCAGTTACGGGACTAGCTCCTACGAGCAGTACTTC; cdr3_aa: CASSYGTSSYEQYF
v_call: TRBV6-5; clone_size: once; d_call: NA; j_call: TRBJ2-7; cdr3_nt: TGTGCCAGCAACCTAGGGGGGGGGCACCCCTACGAGCAGTACTTC; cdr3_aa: CASNLGGGHPYEQYF
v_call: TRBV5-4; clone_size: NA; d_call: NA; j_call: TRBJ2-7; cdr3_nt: TGTGCCAGCAGCTACCGGGACACAACCTACGAGCAGTACTTC; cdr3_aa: CASSYRDTTYEQYF
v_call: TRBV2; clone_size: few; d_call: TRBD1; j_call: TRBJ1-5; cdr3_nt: TGTGCCAGCACACCGGGACAGGGACTACAGCCCCAGCATTTT; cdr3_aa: CASTPGQGLQPQHF
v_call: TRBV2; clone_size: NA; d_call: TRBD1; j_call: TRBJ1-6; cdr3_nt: TGTGCCAGCACGAAGGACAGGGGCTATAATTCACCCCTCCACTTT; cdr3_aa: CASTKDRGYNSPLHF
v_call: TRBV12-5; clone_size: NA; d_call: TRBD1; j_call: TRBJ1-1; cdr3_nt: TGTGCTAGTGGCCTGACAGGGATAGCTGAAGCTTTCTTT; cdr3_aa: CASGLTGIAEAFF
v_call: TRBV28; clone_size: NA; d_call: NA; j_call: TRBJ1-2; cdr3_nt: TGTGCCAGCAGTCCCCCGGCAGGTAGTGGCTACACCTTC; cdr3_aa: CASSPPAGSGYTF
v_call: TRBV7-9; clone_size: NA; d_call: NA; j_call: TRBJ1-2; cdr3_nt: TGTGCCAGCAGCCTTAAACAGGCGACTAACTATGGCTACACCTTC; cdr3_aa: CASSLKQATNYGYTF
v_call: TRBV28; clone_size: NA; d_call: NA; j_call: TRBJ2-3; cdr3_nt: TGTGCCAGCAGTTTGAACTTGGATACGCAGTATTTT; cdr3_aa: CASSLNLDTQYF
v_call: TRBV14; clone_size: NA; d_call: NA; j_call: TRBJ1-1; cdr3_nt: TGTGCCAGCAGCCAAGATATTTCTCAGAAAGCTTTCTTT; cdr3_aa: CASSQDISQKAFF
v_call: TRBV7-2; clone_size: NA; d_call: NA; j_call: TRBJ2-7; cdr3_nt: TGTGCCAGCAGCTTACGGGGTAGGGCACACTACGAGCAGTACTTC; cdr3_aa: CASSLRGRAHYEQYF
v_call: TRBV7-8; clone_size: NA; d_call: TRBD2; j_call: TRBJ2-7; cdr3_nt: TGTGCCAGCAGCTTTGCTCTAGCGGGAGGGGGTCGCGAGCAGTACTTC; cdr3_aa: CASSFALAGGGREQYF
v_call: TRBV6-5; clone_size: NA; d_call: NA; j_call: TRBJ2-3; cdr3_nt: TGTGCCAGTGCCCCCGGGTACACAGATACGCAGTATTTT; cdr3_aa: CASAPGYTDTQYF
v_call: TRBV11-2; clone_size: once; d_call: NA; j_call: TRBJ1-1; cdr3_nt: TGTGCCGTTTCGGGGTGGAGCACTGAAGCTTTCTTT; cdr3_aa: CAVSGWSTEAFF
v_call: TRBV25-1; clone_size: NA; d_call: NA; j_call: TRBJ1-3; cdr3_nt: TGTGCCAGCAGTCCCCTGGGGAGGACCTCTGGAAACACCATATATTTT; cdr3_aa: CASSPLGRTSGNTIYF
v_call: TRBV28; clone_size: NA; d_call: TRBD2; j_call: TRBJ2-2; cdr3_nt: TGTGCCAGCAGTTTATACCCCCTAACTAGCGCAAACACCGGGGAGCTGTTTTTT; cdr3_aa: CASSLYPLTSANTGELFF
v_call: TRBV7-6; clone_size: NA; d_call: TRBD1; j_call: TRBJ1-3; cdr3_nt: TGTGCCAGCAGCCTTCCGGGACAGGGTGGAAACACCATATATTTT; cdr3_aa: CASSLPGQGGNTIYF
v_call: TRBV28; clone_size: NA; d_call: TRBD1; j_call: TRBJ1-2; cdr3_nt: TGTGCCAGCAGTAAGACAGGGGGTGGGAATGGCGGCTACACCTTC; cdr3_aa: CASSKTGGGNGGYTF
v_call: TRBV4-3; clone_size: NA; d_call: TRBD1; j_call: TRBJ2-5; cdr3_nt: TGCGCCAGCAGCCAAGGGGGACAGACTGGAGAGACCCAGTACTTC; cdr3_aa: CASSQGGQTGETQYF
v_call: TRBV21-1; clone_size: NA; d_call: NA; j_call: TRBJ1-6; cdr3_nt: TGTGCCAGCAGCGGGAGAGGCGACGGGTCCGGTGATAATTCACCCCTCCACTTT; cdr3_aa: CASSGRGDGSGDNSPLHF
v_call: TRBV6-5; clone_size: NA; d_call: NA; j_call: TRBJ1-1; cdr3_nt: TGTGCCAGCAGTTACGATGAAGGGGGAAGCACTGAAGCTTTCTTT; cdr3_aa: CASSYDEGGSTEAFF
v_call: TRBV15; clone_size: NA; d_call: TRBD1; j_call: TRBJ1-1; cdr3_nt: TGTGCCACCCAGGGGGCGGTTTCTTATTCGAACACTGAAGCTTTCTTT; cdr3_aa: CATQGAVSYSNTEAFF
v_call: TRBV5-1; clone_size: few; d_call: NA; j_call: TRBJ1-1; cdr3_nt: TGCGCCAGCAGCCCATCCGGTGGAAGCGCTGAAGCTTTCTTT; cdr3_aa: CASSPSGGSAEAFF
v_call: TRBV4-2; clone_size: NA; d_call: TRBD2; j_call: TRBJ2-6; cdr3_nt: TGTGCCAGCAGCCAAGAGGGACTAGCGGGAGGAAGGGGAATTGGAGGGGCCAACGTCCTGACTTTC; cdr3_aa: CASSQEGLAGGRGIGGANVLTF